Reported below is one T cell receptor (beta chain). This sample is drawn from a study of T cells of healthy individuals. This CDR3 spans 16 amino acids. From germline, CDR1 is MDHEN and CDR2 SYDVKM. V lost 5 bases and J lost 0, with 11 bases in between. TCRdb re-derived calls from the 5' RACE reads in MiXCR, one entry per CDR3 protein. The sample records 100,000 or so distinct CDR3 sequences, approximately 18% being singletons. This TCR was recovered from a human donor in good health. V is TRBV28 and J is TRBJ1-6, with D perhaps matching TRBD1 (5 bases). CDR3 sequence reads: CASSPSGSSYNSPLHF. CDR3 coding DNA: TGTGCCAGCAGTCCTTCAGGGAGCTCCTATAATTCACCCCTCCACTTT.